This T cell receptor (beta chain) was obtained from a study of blood T cell repertoires in COVID-19. Study as a whole: Acute and convalescent COVID-19 samples came from the United States, Italy and Spain. Nucleic acid was either cDNA or gDNA, and it came from T cells, B-cell-depleted T cells, or PBMCs.

Original handling: Nucleated cell counts were estimated from reference gene primer amplification. Some clones are missing from TCRdb's copy, which holds only in-frame ones; the method was immunoSEQ multiplex PCR. V and J calls and clone size are given by that table; D and trimming were obtained from the DNA. The sample yields roughly 52,000 clones, about four fifths seen once. The CDR3 runs 16 residues. The junction had 9 bases not matched to a gene; V was cut back by 4 bases and J by 6 bases. Germline loops: CDR1 SGHDN, CDR2 FVKESK. This receptor was taken from a human donor in a cohort sampled during active or convalescent COVID-19. Material for sequencing was peripheral blood. The chain has TRBV14 and TRBJ2-2; 9 bases agree with TRBD1. CDR3 DNA: TGTGCCAGCAGCCCTTACCTCGGGACAGGGTCCGGGGAGCTGTTTTTT. Translated, it gives CASSPYLGTGSGELFF.